This TCR beta chain was sequenced in a study of shared clonotypes between healthy human individuals. Repertoires were generated with immunoSEQ multiplex PCR, while TCRdb's copy carries only in-frame clones and drops some. There are about 450,000 clones in the sample; about 76% occur only once, and around 14% lies in the top ten. This CDR3 comprises 14 residues. J gave up 5 bases and V 4 bases, and 8 bases lay outside the gene matches. CDR1 MDHEN and CDR2 SYDVKM come from the germline V gene. This clonotype was obtained from a woman in her 40s in good health. Some clones in this sample may be carry-over from other donors' samples. Material: PBMCs. The rearrangement links TRBV28 to TRBJ2-7, with 7 nucleotides matching TRBD1. The chain's CDR3 is CASSSIDRAHEQYF. DNA for the CDR3: TGTGCCAGCAGTTCCATCGACAGGGCTCACGAGCAGTACTTC.